These 10 T cell receptor beta chains share one sample of origin, sequenced in a study of shared clonotypes between healthy human individuals. The repertoire was sequenced with immunoSEQ multiplex PCR; TCRdb's copy has only in-frame clones and lacks some. The sample records a few million clones, 90% to 97% being singletons. The sequenced sample was naive CD4+ T cells sorted from blood. Subset in this sample: CD45RA+ positively selected. All receptors derive from a man between 18 and 35 years old in good health.

This rearrangement joins TRBV18 to TRBJ2-1; 9 bases are a match to TRBD2. The CDR3 is 14 residues long. Germline V gene data show CDR1 as KGHSH and CDR2 as LQKENI. With 2 bases clipped from V and 9 bases from J, the junction kept 5 bases outside the gene matches. The CDR3, as DNA: TGTGCCAGCTCACCAGGCGGGAGGGCCGTTGAGCAGTTCTTC. Translation: CASSPGGRAVEQFF.

This clone appeared a single time. The chain has TRBV28 and TRBJ2-7, with D uncertain. The CDR3 is 15 amino acids. The germline gives CDR1 MDHEN, CDR2 SYDVKM. Between the trimmed V and J ends, which lost 3 bases and 1 base, there was a span of 13 bases. This chain's CDR3 is CASSFGLEPSYEQYF. CDR3 nucleotides: TGTGCCAGCAGTTTTGGGCTGGAACCATCCTACGAGCAGTACTTC.

The rearrangement links TRBV7-2 to TRBJ2-7; TRBD2 matches at 12 bases. V dropped 5 bases and J dropped 6; count of bases not matched to a gene: 5. The CDR3 runs 14 residues. CDR1 and CDR2 from the germline V gene are SGHTA and FQGNSA. CDR3 amino acids: CASSAGLAGGEQYF. The CDR3 DNA follows: TGTGCCAGCAGCGCGGGACTAGCGGGCGGCGAGCAGTACTTC.

This chain uses TRBV28 with TRBJ2-1; D perhaps matches TRBD1 (6 bases). The V gene's germline CDR1 is MDHEN and CDR2 SYDVKM. The CDR3 length is 14 residues. The V end was cut by 6 bases, the J end by 7 bases, with 16 bases between. The CDR3 region is CASSPTGLGNEQFF. The CDR3 DNA is TGTGCCAGCAGCCCCACAGGGTTGGGAAATGAGCAGTTCTTC.

The V call is TRBV6-1, the J call TRBJ1-1, with 9 bases matching TRBD1. The length of the CDR3 is 16 residues. J lost 0 bases, V lost 4 bases, and 6 bases had no gene match. Germline lookup yields CDR1 MNHNS and CDR2 SASEGT. CDR3 loop: CASSGQGGLVNTEAFF. As DNA, the CDR3 is TGTGCCAGCAGTGGACAGGGGGGCCTCGTGAACACTGAAGCTTTCTTT.

The genes are TRBV6-5 and TRBJ1-4; 9 bases align to TRBD1. This CDR3 region has 15 residues. Germline CDR1 MNHEY, CDR2 SVGAGI. The ends lost 6 bases at V and 6 bases at J; junction bases unmatched: 8. The chain's CDR3 is CASRIGTGLYEKLFF. CDR3 bases: TGTGCCAGCAGGATCGGGACAGGGCTTTATGAAAAACTGTTTTTT.

The chain links TRBV28 to TRBJ2-3; 10 bases agree with TRBD1. This CDR3 contains 16 residues. V was pared by 5 bases and J by 2 bases, with 7 bases of the junction left unmatched. CDR1 and CDR2 (germline): MDHEN, SYDVKM. For the CDR3, the DNA is TGTGCCAGCAGTACACTGGGGACAGGGGTCACAGATACGCAGTATTTT. Amino acid sequence: CASSTLGTGVTDTQYF.

A remark on this clone: Other DNA sequences within the sample encode an identical CDR3. The gene calls are TRBV6-5 and TRBJ1-1, with a possible D match to TRBD1 (6 bases). Germline CDR1 and CDR2: MNHEY and SVGAGI. The V gene lost 4 bases and the J gene lost 2 bases, with 11 bases spanning the gap. The CDR3 length is 14 residues. Here the CDR3 reads CASSFLQGNTEAFF. CDR3 coding DNA: TGTGCCAGCAGTTTCCTACAGGGCAACACTGAAGCTTTCTTT.

About this clone itself: The sample contains more than one DNA sequence encoding this CDR3. The rearrangement joins TRBV27 to TRBJ1-2; weak D call: TRBD1 (6 bases). CDR3 length: 13 residues. Trimming took off 3 bases at V and 2 bases at J, with 7 bases between the two ends. Germline CDR1 is MNHEY and CDR2 is SMNVEV (reference sequence). The CDR3 reads CASSFRGNYGYTF. CDR3 DNA sequence: TGTGCCAGCAGTTTTAGGGGGAACTATGGCTACACCTTC.

This clone was seen a single time. This rearrangement joins TRBV27 to TRBJ2-3; either TRBD1 or TRBD2 may fit D (5 bases each). The V gene lost 5 bases and the J gene lost 4 bases, with 25 bases spanning the gap. The germline V gene encodes CDR1 MNHEY and CDR2 SMNVEV (reference sequence). This CDR3 has 18 residues. The chain's CDR3 is CASSGDRSGTSRADTQYF. The CDR3 nucleotides are TGTGCCAGCAGTGGAGATCGTTCGGGGACCTCAAGGGCAGATACGCAGTATTTT.